This TCR beta chain was sequenced in a study of blood T cell repertoires in COVID-19. The overall study: Samples taken during acute and convalescent COVID-19 were collected in the United States, Italy and Spain. The analysed material was cDNA or gDNA that came from T cells, B-cell-depleted T cells, or PBMCs.

Original processing methods: Reference gene primer amplification gave estimated nucleated cell counts. Profiling relied on immunoSEQ multiplex PCR, and the TCRdb table lists in-frame clones only, not all of them. The DNA gave D and trimming, while V, J and clone size come from that table. The sample carries hundreds of thousands of clones, about 82% recorded once. Germline CDR1 and CDR2: LNHDA and SQIVND (reference sequence). The CDR3 extends over 15 amino acids. Trimming took 6 bases from V and 4 from J, leaving 18 bases between them. This clonotype originated in a man aged 50-59 years with active or convalescent COVID-19. The V gene is TRBV19, the J gene TRBJ1-2; D gene ambiguous. Material for sequencing was peripheral blood. The CDR3 is CASSSAVTATYGYTF. CDR3 nucleotide sequence: TGTGCCAGTAGCTCTGCTGTCACTGCTACCTATGGCTACACCTTC.